The entry below describes one TCR beta chain. There is no known antigen for this receptor. The record has no base qualities; no much larger clone is one base away. The immunoSEQ Assay, a bias-controlled multiplex PCR, was used to amplify TCRbeta CDR3 regions from genomic DNA. The paper's processing steps were these. Nucleated cell counts per sample were estimated from amplification of reference gene primers within the assay. To quantify the absolute abundance of each unique TCRbeta CDR3 rearrangement, sequence reads were collapsed and filtered. For each sample, productive Simpson clonality was calculated as the square root of Simpson's diversity index across productive rearrangements. The source is immuneACCESS, and TCRdb retained only in-frame sequences with V and J called. Part of the clones is not carried over; for the studies checked, unresolved V genes explain less than half of this, and the remainder is unexplained. From that table come the V and J calls and clone size; the DNA was used to work out D and trimming. The sample data list about 120,000 clones, and about four fifths of these were observed just once. More than 9% of the sample is held by the ten biggest clonotypes.

The V end gives up 3 bases and the J end 4 bases, leaving 13 bases in the junction not matched to a gene. The CDR3 sequence holds 18 residues, the cysteine and phenylalanine included. The kept DNA is CDR3 alone, 54 bases in frame from the first base. CDR1 and CDR2, looked up from the germline V gene (reference sequence), are MNHEY and SMNVEV. Whole blood was collected in K2EDTA tubes by collaborating institutions according to the institutions' own protocols. For TCRbeta analysis, collaborator samples were shipped as frozen whole blood, as isolated PBMCs, or as DNA extracted from either sample type. The entry originates in a study of blood T cell repertoires in COVID-19 (dated by TCRdb to the early 2020s). Concerning the study at large: Samples from collaborators originated in the United States, Italy and Spain and spanned both the acute and convalescent phases of COVID-19. The repertoires were made available in a free public database intended to serve as a resource for research on the immune response to SARS-CoV-2. HLA class I and class II types, where available, came from metadata supplied by the sample provider rather than from assay-based typing. The material from the prospective study consisted of cDNA or gDNA derived from T cells, B-cell-depleted T cells, or PBMCs. The samples were drawn from two sources: the first 160 participants of the ongoing ImmuneRACE study, and about 1,300 subjects contributed by 6 global collaborators. The sample metadata nearly always contained a de-identified subject ID, COVID-19 status, age in years and sex. Deeply sampled blood TCRbeta repertoires from subjects exposed to, actively infected with, or recovered from COVID-19 were included in the dataset. The investigation overall reported the following: The quantity of clinical and demographic metadata differed by source and by participant and was supplied without curation.

The specimen sequenced was peripheral blood. The chain is made from TRBV27 and TRBJ2-1, and TRBD2 aligns with 9 junction nucleotides. The clonotype was recovered from a human donor in a cohort sampled during active COVID-19. The bases read TGTGCCAGCAGTTTGAGACTAGCGGCTCCAACCCCTTACAATGAGCAGTTCTTC. This gives the protein CASSLRLAAPTPYNEQFF.